One and the same sample provided the 21 T cell receptor beta chains below, sequenced in a study of T cell clones after liver transplantation. Data came from immunoSEQ multiplex PCR; TCRdb stores just in-frame clones and leaves some out. The sample holds 65,000 to 80,000 clones, over 70% seen once. The sample here was CD4+ T cells from blood, taken before liver transplant. The receptors were sampled from a human donor who received a liver transplant.

This chain connects TRBV7-2 to TRBJ2-1; 8 bases are a match to TRBD2. CDR3 length: 15 residues. CDR1 is SGHTA and CDR2 is FQGNSA in the germline V gene. With 5 bases clipped from V and 9 bases from J, the junction kept 12 bases outside the gene matches. This CDR3 reads CASSPAGTRLGEQFF. CDR3 nucleotide sequence: TGTGCCAGCAGCCCCGCCGGGACTAGATTGGGTGAGCAGTTCTTC.

By frequency in the sample, this clone is medium-sized. Other DNA sequences in this sample translate to the same CDR3. V gene TRBV28 combines with J gene TRBJ2-7; 9 positions agree with TRBD2. The germline V gene encodes CDR1 MDHEN and CDR2 SYDVKM. Trimming at V came to 0 bases and at J to 5 bases, leaving 5 bases not matched to a gene. The CDR3 runs 15 residues. This CDR3 is CASSLWAGGPHEQYF. The CDR3 DNA sequence: TGTGCCAGCAGTTTATGGGCGGGAGGGCCACACGAGCAGTACTTC.

A remark on this clone: Other nucleotide sequences in the sample specify the same CDR3. The chain links TRBV7-6 to TRBJ1-3; D call uncertain. Trimming cost V 1 base and J 0 bases, with 7 bases left between them. Germline CDR1 and CDR2: SGHVS and FNYEAQ. This CDR3 is 15 amino acids long. The CDR3 here is CASSLGRNSGNTIYF. CDR3 sequence (DNA): TGTGCCAGCAGCTTAGGCCGGAACTCTGGAAACACCATATATTTT. Based on the CDR3 plus reference TRBV7-6 and TRBJ1-3, the full variable domain is GAGVSQSPRYKVTKRGQDVALRCDPISGHVSLYWYRQALGQGPEFLTYFNYEAQQDKSGLPNDRFSAERPEGSISTLTIQRTEQRDSAMYRCASSLGRNSGNTIYFGEGSWLTVV.

V gene TRBV25-1 combines with J gene TRBJ2-1; unclear D gene. The CDR3 spans 15 residues. With 3 bases removed from V and 3 bases from J, the gap between germline ends came to 12 bases. Germline V gives CDR1 MGHDK, CDR2 SYGVNS. The CDR3 sequence: CASSDQTGFYNEQFF. The CDR3 coding sequence is TGTGCCAGCAGTGACCAAACCGGTTTCTACAATGAGCAGTTCTTC.

This clone turned up a few times. V and J are TRBV5-5 and TRBJ1-1; TRBD1 might be the D (5 bases). Trimming stripped 4 bases from V and 0 bases from J, with 16 bases between. The CDR3 length is 16 residues. Germline V CDR1 and CDR2: SGHKS, YYEKEE (reference sequence). CDR3 bases: TGTGCCAGCAGCCAATATCGGGGGGAGGTGAACACTGAAGCTTTCTTT. This sequence encodes CASSQYRGEVNTEAFF.

The chain has TRBV27 and TRBJ2-7; 7 bases are shared with TRBD1. Germline V gives CDR1 MNHEY, CDR2 SMNVEV (reference sequence). V dropped 6 bases and J dropped 2; count of bases not matched to a gene: 7. The CDR3 has 14 residues. The CDR3 spells CASRRTGIAYEQYF. CDR3 nucleotide sequence: TGTGCCAGCAGACGGACAGGAATAGCCTACGAGCAGTACTTC.

V is TRBV28 and J is TRBJ1-2; 8 bases agree with TRBD1. The CDR3 has 14 amino acids. V trimming: 3 bases; J trimming: 7 bases; junction bases outside the gene matches: 7. CDR1 is MDHEN and CDR2 is SYDVKM in the germline V gene. CDR3 in amino acids: CASSFLDRVGGYTF. Written as DNA, the CDR3 is TGTGCCAGCAGTTTCTTGGACAGGGTTGGTGGCTACACCTTC.

This rearrangement joins TRBV7-8 to TRBJ1-4; D gene ambiguous. CDR1 is SGHVS and CDR2 is FQNEAQ in the germline V gene. V gave up 1 base and J gave up 2 bases, with 5 bases separating them. CDR3 size: 14 residues. The CDR3 region has the DNA TGTGCCAGCAGCTTAGGGAGGACTAATGAAAAACTGTTTTTT. Protein product: CASSLGRTNEKLFF.

This clone was recorded only once. The gene calls are TRBV29-1 and TRBJ1-5, with TRBD1 matching over 11 bases. Germline CDR1 is SQVTM and CDR2 is ANQGSEA. The J segment lost 4 bases and the V segment lost 6 bases, leaving 2 bases of the junction unmatched. The CDR3 has 13 residues. The CDR3 DNA reads TGCAGCGTGGGACAGGGGGGGAATCAGCCCCAGCATTTT. It yields the protein CSVGQGGNQPQHF.

This clone was seen just once. The J gene is TRBJ1-5, the V gene TRBV5-1; possibly TRBD1 for D (6 bases). V dropped 0 bases and J dropped 5 bases, with 9 bases sitting between them. This CDR3 spans 14 amino acids. CDR1 and CDR2 (germline): SGHRS, YFSETQ. The CDR3 loop is CASSLEAGDQPQHF. In DNA, the CDR3 is TGCGCCAGCAGCTTGGAGGCAGGGGATCAGCCCCAGCATTTT.

The CDR3 DNA is TGTGCCAGCAGTTTACAGGCCGGGGGCAGAGATACGCAGTATTTT. Amino acid sequence: CASSLQAGGRDTQYF. The V gene is TRBV28, the J gene TRBJ2-3; D tentatively fits TRBD1 or TRBD2 (6 bases each). The CDR3 has 15 amino acids. V was clipped by 2 bases and J by 5 bases, with 14 bases between them. Per the germline V gene, CDR1 is MDHEN and CDR2 is SYDVKM.

The V and J genes are TRBV19 and TRBJ2-3, with 7 bases fitting TRBD1. The CDR3 length is 14 residues. J lost 3 bases, V lost 10 bases, and 10 bases had no gene match. The germline CDR1 and CDR2 sequences are LNHDA and SQIVND (reference sequence). The chain's CDR3 is CATSTTGTTDTQYF. The CDR3 DNA reads as TGTGCCACCTCGACGACAGGGACGACAGATACGCAGTATTTT.

The chain links TRBV7-9 to TRBJ2-6, with a weak D call TRBD2 (5 bases). The germline V gene encodes CDR1 SEHNR and CDR2 FQNEAQ (reference sequence). V lost 4 bases and J lost 0, with 19 bases in between. There are 19 residues in the CDR3. The CDR3 bases are TGTGCCAGCAGCTCCTTACACGGTAGCGCAAGCTCTGGGGCCAACGTCCTGACTTTC. This gives the protein CASSSLHGSASSGANVLTF.

This chain joins TRBV9 and TRBJ2-3, with unresolved D. The CDR3 totals 16 residues. Germline V lookup: CDR1 SGDLS, CDR2 YYNGEE. The V gene lost 0 bases and the J gene lost 2 bases, with 13 bases spanning the gap. As DNA, the CDR3 is TGTGCCAGCAGCGTAGTTGGGAACGAGGACACAGATACGCAGTATTTT. Protein product: CASSVVGNEDTDTQYF.

This chain links TRBV7-2 with TRBJ1-4; D is undetermined. The ends were cut back, 5 bases at V and 7 bases at J, with 20 bases in the middle. This CDR3 contains 16 residues. Germline CDR1 is SGHTA and CDR2 is FQGNSA. CDR3 DNA sequence: TGTGCCAGCAGCGTCAATGCTCCCTCTGAGGGTGAAAAACTGTTTTTT. The encoded protein is CASSVNAPSEGEKLFF. Together with reference TRBV7-2 and TRBJ1-4, the CDR3 gives the full variable domain: GAGVSQSPSNKVTEKGKDVELRCDPISGHTALYWYRQSLGQGLEFLIYFQGNSAPDKSGLPSDRFSAERTGGSVSTLTIQRTQQEDSAVYLCASSVNAPSEGEKLFFGSGTQLSVL.

This chain connects TRBV18 to TRBJ1-1, with 8 bases matching TRBD1. J was trimmed by 1 base and V by 4 bases; bases with no gene match: 5. The CDR3 covers 15 residues. Germline V gives CDR1 KGHSH, CDR2 LQKENI. The CDR3 coding sequence is TGTGCCAGCTCACTGGGACAGGCCACGAACACTGAAGCTTTCTTT. Translating it yields CASSLGQATNTEAFF.

The rearrangement joins TRBV18 to TRBJ1-2, with D uncertain. The V gene lost 2 bases and the J gene lost 7 bases, with 11 bases spanning the gap. CDR3 length: 13 residues. CDR1 and CDR2 from the germline V gene are KGHSH and LQKENI. CDR3 in DNA: TGTGCCAGCTCACCATCCGGGGATGGTGGCTACACCTTC. Encoded protein: CASSPSGDGGYTF. Based on the CDR3 plus reference TRBV18 and TRBJ1-2, the full variable domain is NAGVMQNPRHLVRRRGQEARLRCSPMKGHSHVYWYRQLPEEGLKFMVYLQKENIIDESGMPKERFSAEFPKEGPSILRIQQVVRGDSAAYFCASSPSGDGGYTFGSGTRLTVV.

The V call is TRBV7-9, the J call TRBJ1-1, with 8 bases lining up with TRBD1. Trimming removed 5 bases from V and 4 bases from J; junction bases left unmatched: 9. The CDR3 is 15 residues long. The germline CDR1 and CDR2 sequences are SEHNR and FQNEAQ (reference sequence). The CDR3 region is CASSTRSTGGTEAFF. CDR3 DNA: TGTGCCAGCAGCACGCGGTCCACAGGGGGCACTGAAGCTTTCTTT.

J is TRBJ2-7 and V is TRBV15; 8 bases map to TRBD2. Germline trimming cut 0 bases from V and 5 bases from J; bases unmatched to any gene: 6. CDR3 length: 15 residues. The germline V gene encodes CDR1 LNHNV and CDR2 YYDKDF (reference sequence). The CDR3 loop is CATSRDPGGQNEQYF. CDR3 DNA sequence: TGTGCCACCAGCAGAGATCCGGGAGGGCAGAACGAGCAGTACTTC.

The rearrangement joins TRBV30 to TRBJ2-1, with 13 nucleotides matching TRBD2. V gave up 4 bases and J gave up 4 bases; unmatched junction bases: 7. The CDR3 is 16 residues long. Germline V gene data show CDR1 as GTSNPN and CDR2 as SVGIG (reference sequence). The CDR3 sequence is CAWTGGTSGIYNEQFF. The CDR3 region has the DNA TGTGCCTGGACAGGGGGGACTAGCGGGATATACAATGAGCAGTTCTTC. Drawing the rest from reference TRBV30 and TRBJ2-1, the complete variable domain is SQTIHQWPATLVQPVGSPLSLECTVEGTSNPNLYWYRQAAGRGLQLLFYSVGIGQISSEVPQNLSASRPQDRQFILSSKKLLLSDSGFYLCAWTGGTSGIYNEQFFGPGTRLTVL.

The genes are TRBV4-3 and TRBJ2-7; 9 positions match TRBD1. Germline V gene sequence: CDR1 LGHNA, CDR2 YSLEER. The CDR3 is 14 amino acids. V shed 4 bases, J shed 4 bases, and the junction held 5 bases outside the gene matches. The CDR3 region is CASSRRDREYEQYF. In DNA, the CDR3 is TGCGCCAGCAGCCGCCGGGACAGGGAGTACGAGCAGTACTTC.